These 17 T cell receptor beta chains originate from one sample sequenced in a study of blood T cell repertoires in COVID-19. Clones were sequenced by immunoSEQ multiplex PCR, and TCRdb holds only the in-frame ones, with some missing. The table lists about 110,000 clones, 65% to 80% of them singletons, with approximately 8% in the top ten. Sequencing was carried out using peripheral blood. The receptors here all came from a woman aged 55-69 years with acute or convalescent COVID-19.

The V gene is TRBV6-6, the J gene TRBJ1-3, with TRBD1 identical over 9 bases. The CDR3 length is 15 residues. The junction had 7 bases not matched to a gene; V was cut back by 6 bases and J by 4 bases. Germline CDR1 is MNHNY and CDR2 is SVGAGI (reference sequence). CDR3 protein: CASSSGTGLGNTIYF. CDR3 sequence (DNA): TGTGCCAGCAGCTCCGGGACAGGGTTGGGAAACACCATATATTTT.

This chain links TRBV28 with TRBJ1-2; 7 nucleotides agree with TRBD1. From germline, CDR1 is MDHEN and CDR2 SYDVKM. The CDR3 loop spans 13 amino acids. Trimming cost V 3 bases and J 8 bases; bases outside gene matches: 6. The CDR3 region has the DNA TGTGCCAGCAGTTTTTGGGGACAGTTCGGCTACACCTTC. Translating it yields CASSFWGQFGYTF.

This clone has more than one count but fewer than ten. The chain uses TRBV5-1 and TRBJ2-1; TRBD2 matches at 7 bases. CDR3 size: 15 residues. CDR1 is SGHRS, CDR2 YFSETQ, per germline. V shed 4 bases, J shed 3 bases, and the junction held 7 bases outside the gene matches. This CDR3 is CASSIRGDNYNEQFF. Written as DNA, the CDR3 is TGCGCCAGCAGCATACGGGGGGATAACTACAATGAGCAGTTCTTC.

This clone is a singleton in its sample. CDR3 coding DNA: TGTGCCAGCAGCTACACAGAGGGGCTCGGGACAAGTTTAAACGAGCAGTACTTC. Residues: CASSYTEGLGTSLNEQYF. The chain recombines TRBV28 with TRBJ2-7, with D possibly TRBD1 on 6 matching bases. The CDR3 runs to 18 residues. V was cut by 6 bases and J by 5 bases, with 29 bases left in between. Per germline, CDR1 MDHEN and CDR2 SYDVKM. Full variable domain (remainder filled in from reference TRBV28 and TRBJ2-7): DVKVTQSSRYLVKRTGEKVFLECVQDMDHENMFWYRQDPGLGLRLIYFSYDVKMKEKGDIPEGYSVSREKKERFSLILESASTNQTSMYLCASSYTEGLGTSLNEQYFGPGTRLTVT.

The genes are TRBV5-4 and TRBJ1-1, with D maybe TRBD1 (6 bases). CDR1 SGHNT and CDR2 YYREEE come from the germline V gene (reference sequence). V was cut by 4 bases and J by 3 bases, with 13 bases left in between. There are 14 residues in the CDR3. Here the CDR3 reads CASSHTNRDTEAFF. DNA for the CDR3: TGTGCCAGCAGCCATACAAACAGGGACACTGAAGCTTTCTTT. Complete variable domain (other parts from reference TRBV5-4 and TRBJ1-1): ETGVTQSPTHLIKTRGQQVTLRCSSQSGHNTVSWYQQALGQGPQFIFQYYREEENGRGNFPPRFSGLQFPNYSSELNVNALELDDSALYLCASSHTNRDTEAFFGQGTRLTVV.

The chain joins TRBV9 to TRBJ2-5; 7 nucleotides line up with TRBD1. CDR1 and CDR2 from the germline V gene are SGDLS and YYNGEE. Trimming cost V 3 bases and J 5 bases; bases outside gene matches: 10. The length of the CDR3 is 15 residues. For the CDR3, the DNA is TGTGCCAGCAGCGGCCGGGACAGTACTAAGGAGACCCAGTACTTC. Protein product: CASSGRDSTKETQYF.

This chain links TRBV11-2 with TRBJ1-2; unclear D gene. The germline CDR1 and CDR2 sequences are SGHAT and FQNNGV. Trimming pared 0 bases from V and 3 bases from J, leaving 11 bases between. The CDR3 totals 15 residues. The CDR3 loop reads CASSLDLLRDYGYTF. For the CDR3, the DNA is TGTGCCAGCAGCTTAGATTTACTTCGGGACTATGGCTACACCTTC.

This chain uses TRBV4-3 with TRBJ2-2, with 8 bases that match TRBD1. The CDR3 loop spans 15 amino acids. CDR1 and CDR2 from the germline V gene are LGHNA and YSLEER. Trimming at V came to 6 bases and at J to 0 bases, leaving 3 bases not matched to a gene. The CDR3 region is CASSPQGANTGELFF. The CDR3 DNA is TGCGCCAGCAGTCCACAGGGGGCGAACACCGGGGAGCTGTTTTTT.

This clone was detected only a few times. The rearrangement uses TRBV6-1 and TRBJ1-2; TRBD1 agrees at 8 bases. V gave up 4 bases and J gave up 7 bases; unmatched junction bases: 17. The CDR3 contains 17 residues. Germline V gene sequence: CDR1 MNHNS, CDR2 SASEGT. The CDR3 coding sequence is TGTGCCAGCAGTGCCTCCGGGACAGGTCTTTTAAGAGGTGGCTACACCTTC. It translates to CASSASGTGLLRGGYTF.

The chain is built from TRBV2 and TRBJ1-1; 8 bases match TRBD1. Germline CDR1 SNHLY, CDR2 FYNNEI. Losses at the gene ends were 1 base for V and 1 base for J; bases not matched to a gene: 2. The CDR3 contains 15 residues. CDR3 DNA: TGTGCCAGCAGTGAAGGAGACAGGGGGAACACTGAAGCTTTCTTT. It yields the protein CASSEGDRGNTEAFF.

Remarks on this clone: The same CDR3 also results from other DNA sequences found in this sample. The V call is TRBV11-2, the J call TRBJ2-7; D is unresolved. The V gene's germline CDR1 is SGHAT and CDR2 FQNNGV. This CDR3 comprises 13 residues. The V end lost 7 bases, the J end lost 1 base, and 11 bases lay between the germline ends. In DNA, the CDR3 is TGTGCCAGCACCCTGTCAGGATCCTACGAGCAGTACTTC. Its protein product is CASTLSGSYEQYF.

V is TRBV5-1 and J is TRBJ2-3, with 11 bases fitting TRBD2. V was clipped by 3 bases and J by 3 bases; unmatched bases: 6. The CDR3 has 16 amino acids. Germline V gives CDR1 SGHRS, CDR2 YFSETQ. The CDR3 DNA follows: TGCGCCAGCAGCTGGGCTAGCGGGGGGACGACAGATACGCAGTATTTT. This translates into CASSWASGGTTDTQYF.

A few counts support this clone. V is TRBV29-1 and J is TRBJ2-3, with 8 bases that match TRBD2. The CDR3 is made up of 14 amino acids. The germline V gene has CDR1 SQVTM and CDR2 ANQGSEA. Trimming removed 4 bases from V and 3 bases from J; junction bases left unmatched: 6. The CDR3 spells CSVGGGRVTDTQYF. DNA of the CDR3: TGCAGCGTTGGCGGGGGGAGGGTTACAGATACGCAGTATTTT.

The rearrangement uses TRBV27 and TRBJ2-7, with TRBD1 identical over 8 bases. Trimming cost V 7 bases and J 6 bases; bases outside gene matches: 11. Germline CDR1 reads MNHEY; CDR2 reads SMNVEV (reference sequence). There are 14 residues in the CDR3. The CDR3 region is CASNSQGARFEQYF. The CDR3 nucleotides read TGTGCCAGCAATAGTCAGGGGGCGCGTTTCGAGCAGTACTTC.

The chain links TRBV18 to TRBJ2-1; 7 nucleotides align to TRBD2. CDR3 length: 16 residues. After removal of 5 bases from V and 7 bases from J, the junction contained 14 bases not matched to a gene. The germline V gene has CDR1 KGHSH and CDR2 LQKENI. This CDR3 reads CASSSRLSRGGNEQFF. The CDR3, as DNA: TGTGCCAGCTCATCCCGTTTGAGTAGGGGAGGGAATGAGCAGTTCTTC.

The J gene is TRBJ1-2, the V gene TRBV19; 7 nucleotides line up with TRBD1. CDR1 and CDR2 from the germline V gene are LNHDA and SQIVND (reference sequence). This CDR3 has 15 residues. After removal of 7 bases from V and 3 bases from J, the junction contained 11 bases not matched to a gene. The CDR3 loop is CASTPTGIGDYGYTF. The CDR3 DNA follows: TGTGCCAGTACCCCGACAGGGATCGGTGACTATGGCTACACCTTC.

This clone was seen only a few times. V usage is TRBV30 and J usage is TRBJ1-6, with TRBD1 identical over 8 bases. The V gene's germline CDR1 is GTSNPN and CDR2 SVGIG (reference sequence). This CDR3 region has 13 residues. J was trimmed by 8 bases and V by 7 bases; bases with no gene match: 7. CDR3 in amino acids: CAYRQGRDSPLHF. CDR3 DNA sequence: TGTGCCTACCGACAGGGGAGGGATTCACCCCTCCACTTT.